This T cell receptor beta chain was identified during a study of cytomegalovirus exposure and HLA in healthy donors (TCRdb year 2017). In the study overall: According to an earlier analysis of 450 to 650 of the donors, about 170 million T cells yielded 100 million or so unique TCR beta sequences and approximately 300 Gb of sequence data. In addition to the first cohort of approximately 650 subjects, a separate validation cohort of under 150 different subjects was used. Donor age, sex, ethnicity and CMV serostatus were compiled together with the repertoire data. HLA typing covered class I and class II loci at four-digit resolution. The study combined high-throughput TCR immunosequencing, statistical association of individual TCRs with disease status, and machine learning to predict cytomegalovirus infection status. About 300 gigabases of sequencing data and tens of millions of unique TCR sequences were included in an early release covering around 600 HLA-typed donors. Of the 398 genotyped donors, about 84% fell in the genetic ancestry cluster associated with self-reported Caucasian donors. The study used immunosequencing to profile the T cell repertoires of about 670 subjects and linked those repertoires to cytomegalovirus serostatus. The number of donors typed differed by locus, with roughly 620-630 for A, B, C, DRB1 and DQB1, more than 500 for DQA1, over 600 for DPA1, and 450 to 480 for DPB1. Every discovery cohort repertoire had been produced on one sequencing platform. In an earlier analysis of a few hundred of the donors, high-throughput TCR beta sequencing was used to judge whether each TCR beta V gene segment behaved as functional or pseudogenic. Genome-wide SNP genotypes for about 65% of the 666 donors were used in a later genetic analysis, which treated that subset as a discovery cohort. Roughly five DR-DQ haplotypes were handled as single units for association and clustering because linkage in the cohort was strong. The study aimed to test whether signatures of past pathogen exposure could be identified by cataloging public T cell receptors. The later analysis used no new phenotypic data to find candidate immune exposures, relying instead on TCR beta sequences and their occurrence across donors. Across approximately 420 genotyped donors of the cohort, an average of about 240,000 unique TCR beta nucleotide sequences per donor were sequenced, and roughly 18% of those sequences were non-productive. A later analysis re-examined previously published TCR beta repertoires from over 500 donors and added high-resolution HLA genotyping to investigate patterns of TCR occurrence. Results and caveats for the whole study, not just this receptor: In both the original and validation cohorts, the classifier was reported to diagnose cytomegalovirus status with high specificity and sensitivity. Strong co-occurrence of HLA alleles, especially DR and DQ, made assigning TCR associations to individual alleles difficult. CMV serostatus was the only immune exposure information available for the cohort. Because the 87-base-pair reads could not distinguish some IMGT-functional V segments, including TRBV6-2 and TRBV6-3, those segments were excluded. Compared with equally common non-associated chains, HLA-associated TCR beta chains in a later analysis were more clonally expanded and had lower generation probabilities. This cohort had only TCR beta chains sequenced, and the lack of alpha or paired-chain data limited which features could be detected. Because HLA typing was unavailable for some donors at each locus, only the typed subset was used in association tests. Most TCR sequences were seen in very few donors, while some public TCRs were found in many individuals. A further reported finding was that TCR beta sequences accurately predicted the HLA-A and HLA-B alleles for most subjects in the first cohort. A few of the identified cytomegalovirus-associated TCR beta chains were confirmed in vitro to be specific for cytomegalovirus antigens. Sequencing depth was assumed to be roughly uniform across donors in the presence/absence analyses, though that assumption may not hold. A later analysis found that TCR association rates varied across HLA loci, with DRB1 alleles showing the most associated TCRs and HLA-C alleles the fewest. The sequencing pipeline was judged likely to have produced a cluster of highly shared sequence variants as a technical artifact. According to a later analysis, most CMV-associated TCR beta chains appeared to be HLA-restricted, and the HLA associations seemed to be driven largely by CMV exposure. A later genetic analysis associated a missense DCLRE1C variant with V-gene and J-gene trimming of TCR beta chains, and an independent cohort replicated the association. Because counts were too low, fewer than 20 rarely observed V segments, including chromosome 9 orphons, were excluded from the earlier analysis of 587 of the donors. Linkage disequilibrium might explain the correlated functional status among segregating V segments, but an unknown experimental factor could not be excluded. In an earlier analysis of some 500 of the donors, most TCR beta V segments appeared in productive rearrangements about 87% or about 30% of the time, broadly matching IMGT annotations. In a later analysis, 16,951 TCR beta sequences were associated with specific HLA alleles at a false discovery rate of 0.05. In a later analysis, several top co-occurrence clusters were reported to appear linked to parvovirus B19, influenza, CMV and Epstein-Barr virus. In a later genetic analysis, fewer N-insertions in productive TCRs were reported among donors in an Asian-associated ancestry cluster than the 666-donor mean. The authors suggested that the approach could potentially be generalized to other disease states and immunological phenotypes. The study listed 150 to 200 TCR beta chains as associated with cytomegalovirus.

From the cysteine up to the phenylalanine, the CDR3 has a length of 16 residues. The entry retains the CDR3 DNA only, 48 bases that are in frame from base 1. CDR1 and CDR2, looked up from the germline V gene, are SGHRS and YFSETQ. V has 3 bases trimmed and J has 0 bases trimmed; junction bases matching no gene number 4. The library was produced with the immunoSEQ multiplex PCR assay. The multiplex PCR relied on a mix of 60 forward primers for TCR Vbeta segments and 13 reverse primers for TCR Jbeta segments. A multiplex PCR assay on genomic DNA amplified the CDR3 region of rearranged TCR beta genes. The amplified TCR beta libraries were sequenced on the Illumina HiSeq System as 87-base-pair reads. Per the authors' processing: In a later analysis, tens of millions of unique TCR beta chains were counted across the roughly 700 repertoires, and roughly 10 million of these chains were shared by at least two donors. A nearest-neighbor algorithm error-corrected the raw reads and collapsed the reads into unique sequences, merging closely related sequences to remove PCR and sequencing errors. Alignment of CDR3 sequences to IMGT reference sequences was used to assign V, D and J gene segments. Each retained sequence needed at least a six-nucleotide match to both a V gene segment and a J gene segment. Rearrangements were classified as productive when the CDR3 lacked stop codons and remained in frame with V and J, and all other rearrangements were classified as non-productive. CDR3 was defined according to IMGT convention as the region running from the second conserved V-encoded cysteine to the conserved J-encoded phenylalanine. The earlier analysis of around 640 of the donors excluded sequences that lacked an unambiguous match to a single V gene segment. In an earlier analysis of approximately 590 of the donors, a V segment was called functional when productive rearrangements were above 56.7%, and segregating when the standard deviation between donors exceeded 5%. To diagnose cytomegalovirus status from the catalog of TCR beta chain sequences, a statistical classification framework was built. A later analysis assigned V and J genes by comparing TCR nucleotide sequences with IMGT/GENE-DB human TR gene sequences. The TCRdist pipeline was used in a later analysis to assign CDR3 sequences and most-parsimonious VDJ recombination scenarios. In a later analysis, every TCR beta chain was defined by the combination of its CDR3 amino acid sequence and its V-gene family, and reads without a unique V-gene family were dropped. A later analysis removed roughly 590 highly shared, low-generation-probability nucleotide sequences to deal with suspected cross-contamination and a sequencing artifact. In a later analysis, a clonal expansion index for each public chain was calculated from normalized within-repertoire ranks of inferred template counts. In a later analysis, generation probabilities were computed with a VDJ recombination model fitted to out-of-frame rearrangements, and the resulting probabilities were checked against IGoR. In a later analysis, hypergeometric tests were used to score TCR-TCR, TCR-HLA and TCR-CMV co-occurrence, with a repertoire-size bias correction applied to TCR pairs. To estimate false discovery rates, a later analysis permuted the HLA or CMV assignments 20 times. A later analysis grouped co-occurring TCRs with DBSCAN, adding TCRdist sequence similarity when clustering within HLA-allele-positive subsets. Repertoires with fewer than 30,000 or more than 120,000 public chains were left out of co-occurrence clustering, as were a handful of repertoires with anomalous nucleotide sharing. TCRdb's version of the immuneACCESS table is confined to in-frame rearrangements and falls short of the full clone set. An unresolved V gene accounts for under half of the shortfall where checked; the remainder is of unknown origin. The V and J calls and clone size were taken over from that table, and D and trimming were inferred from the DNA. This specimen's table enumerates under 200,000 clones. Of the sample, about 0.8% is held by the ten largest clones.

In total, roughly 670 healthy bone marrow donors made up the cohort. At the time of sampling, all cohort members were nominally healthy, though unrecorded immune exposures were likely present. The donor tested CMV seropositive and was one of the 289 seropositive cohort members. Every donor gave a peripheral blood sample, and the peripheral blood mononuclear cells from that sample were used for TCR beta sequencing. The Qiagen DNeasy Blood Extraction Kit was used to extract genomic DNA from the blood cell samples. On this clone itself: Its antigen is not yet known.

Recombination linked TRBV5-1 to TRBJ2-2; a stretch of 8 junction bases matches TRBD1. This clonotype originated in a woman aged 18-35 years in good health and CMV-seropositive. The sample consisted of PBMCs. The bases read TGCGCCAGCAGCTATCAGGGGGCATCGAACACCGGGGAGCTGTTTTTT. Its protein product is CASSYQGASNTGELFF. The CDR3, completed at both ends by the reference TRBV5-1 and TRBJ2-2 genes, gives the full variable domain KAGVTQTPRYLIKTRGQQVTLSCSPISGHRSVSWYQQTPGQGLQFLFEYFSETQRNKGNFPGRFSGRQFSNSRSEMNVSTLELGDSALYLCASSYQGASNTGELFFGEGSRLTVL.